The T cell receptor (beta chain) under discussion was sequenced for a study of shared clonotypes between healthy human individuals. Study observations and caveats: Non-shared clonotypes displayed generation probabilities falling below those of clonotypes present in all four donors.

Division of CD4+ cells produced a CD45RA+ naive subset and a CD45RA-negative memory subset. J lost 4 bases, V lost 7 bases, and 4 bases had no gene match. Germline CDR1 MDHEN, CDR2 SYDVKM. The CDR3 length is 12 residues. Note on this clone: Its antigen remains unidentified.

Execution of the assay was at deep level. Sorted-subset replicate PCR reactions were performed with about 200 ng DNA, corresponding to about 32,000 T cell genomes. Here immunoSEQ multiplex PCR was the method, and the copy in TCRdb shows in-frame clones only, minus some. The table has roughly 680,000 clones, around 77% seen once. What was sequenced was memory CD4+ T cells sorted from blood. Stated subset: CD45RA-negative fraction. The receptor's source is a woman in her twenties or thirties in good health. This chain joins TRBV28 and TRBJ2-7; 7 bases agree with TRBD1. CDR3 in DNA: TGTGCCAGCACCGGGACAGTTTACGAGCAGTACTTC. This codes for CASTGTVYEQYF.